This T cell receptor beta chain was sequenced for a study of blood T cell repertoires in COVID-19. About the study: Acute and convalescent COVID-19 samples came from the United States, Italy and Spain.

The V and J ends lost 4 bases and 2 bases, in that order; junction bases with no gene match: 0. The CDR3 contains 14 residues. Germline V gene lookup returns CDR1 SGHRS and CDR2 YFSETQ. Generated by immunoSEQ multiplex PCR, the TCRdb table keeps only in-frame clones and is missing some. The sample has 200,000 to 300,000 clones; roughly 76% are singletons. What was sequenced was peripheral blood. The V call is TRBV5-1, the J call TRBJ2-5; 12 bases fit TRBD2. This clonotype was obtained from a woman over 75 with COVID-19, enrolled during active disease. CDR3 protein: CASSGLAGQETQYF. The DNA for the CDR3 is TGCGCCAGCAGCGGACTAGCGGGGCAAGAGACCCAGTACTTC.